A single sample gave rise to the 23 T cell receptor beta chains below, sequenced in a study of response to subunit inactivated influenza vaccine. TCRdb used MiXCR to reprocess the RT-PCR reads, holding one entry per CDR3 protein. Of around 200,000 distinct CDR3 sequences listed, roughly 12% were seen once; the top ten hold about 31%. The same data also contributed to another study, on T cells expressing NK-cell markers. According to that study: 5'RACE template switching with UMIs produced the TCR beta cDNA.

This specimen was CD8+ T cells sorted from PBMCs, taken 12 days after vaccination. The origin of the receptors is a man over 45 who received an inactivated influenza vaccine.

This chain's CDR3 is CASSLRISGETQYF. The CDR3 nucleotides are TGTGCCAGCAGCCTTAGGATCTCCGGGGAGACCCAGTACTTC. The rearrangement uses TRBV14 and TRBJ2-5; no reliable D call. The CDR3 extends over 14 amino acids. Trimming left V 4 bases short and J 5 bases short, with 14 bases between. Per the germline V gene, CDR1 is SGHDN and CDR2 is FVKESK.

Only a few counts were recorded for this clonotype. The rearrangement uses TRBV11-3 and TRBJ2-1, with TRBD1 as a possible D gene (5 bases). V dropped 1 base and J dropped 5 bases, with 15 bases sitting between them. CDR1 is SGHNT and CDR2 is YENEEA in the germline V gene. CDR3 size: 16 residues. CDR3 sequence (DNA): TGTGCCAGCAGCTTAGGGGGCCGTATTAATAACAATGAGCAGTTCTTC. This encodes CASSLGGRINNNEQFF.

In this sample, this clonotype turned up many times. V and J are TRBV11-3 and TRBJ1-1; D possibly corresponds to TRBD1 (5 bases). V gave up 4 bases and J gave up 1 base, with 7 bases separating them. CDR3 length: 13 amino acids. From germline, CDR1 is SGHNT and CDR2 YENEEA. CDR3 DNA: TGTGCCAGCAGCTGGGACTGGAACACTGAAGCTTTCTTT. It yields the protein CASSWDWNTEAFF.

This clonotype has a handful of counts. The chain carries TRBV3-1 and TRBJ2-3, with a tentative D call TRBD2 (6 bases). The CDR3 runs to 14 residues. V was trimmed by 3 bases and J by 1 base, leaving 8 bases between them. The germline V gene has CDR1 LGHDT and CDR2 YNNKEL (reference sequence). The DNA of the CDR3 is TGTGCCAGCAGCCATCCGGGGGGCACAGATACGCAGTATTTT. The encoded protein is CASSHPGGTDTQYF.

V is TRBV11-2 and J is TRBJ2-2; D gene ambiguous. CDR1 and CDR2 (germline): SGHAT, FQNNGV. V was trimmed by 1 base and J by 4 bases, leaving 7 bases between them. The CDR3 totals 14 residues. CDR3 region: CASSLGQFTGELFF. The CDR3 nucleotides read TGTGCCAGCAGCTTAGGTCAGTTCACCGGGGAGCTGTTTTTT.

This chain links TRBV7-2 with TRBJ1-4; D remains ambiguous. Trimming removed 5 bases from V and 3 bases from J, with 10 bases in between. There are 14 residues in the CDR3. From germline, CDR1 is SGHTA and CDR2 FQGNSA. The CDR3 DNA sequence: TGTGCCAGCAGCCCCCTGCAGGCTAATGAAAAACTGTTTTTT. It encodes CASSPLQANEKLFF.

This clonotype was observed a handful of times. The J gene is TRBJ2-5, the V gene TRBV6-5; possible D gene TRBD2, 5 bases. CDR1 and CDR2 from the germline V gene are MNHEY and SVGAGI. The CDR3 consists of 16 residues. V was trimmed by 6 bases and J by 5 bases, leaving 22 bases between them. This CDR3 is CASSLTEDFKWETQYF. The CDR3 nucleotides are TGTGCCAGCAGCTTAACGGAGGACTTTAAATGGGAGACCCAGTACTTC.

The V and J genes are TRBV13 and TRBJ2-3; 9 bases agree with TRBD2. Germline CDR1 PRHDT, CDR2 FYEKMQ (reference sequence). CDR3 length equals 15 residues. With 5 bases clipped from V and 5 bases from J, the junction kept 8 bases outside the gene matches. CDR3 nucleotides: TGTGCCAGCAGCCGTAGGCTAGCGGGGTTAGATACGCAGTATTTT. Translation: CASSRRLAGLDTQYF.

This clonotype was seen a few times. The V gene is TRBV4-1, the J gene TRBJ1-2; 7 nucleotides line up with TRBD1. Losses at the gene ends were 3 bases for V and 3 bases for J; bases not matched to a gene: 10. The CDR3 contains 16 residues. CDR1 and CDR2 (germline): MGHRA, YSYEKL. The CDR3 DNA follows: TGCGCCAGCAGCCAGCAACAGGGGTTTTCGCACTATGGCTACACCTTC. Translated: CASSQQQGFSHYGYTF.

The chain employs TRBV29-1 and TRBJ2-1, with TRBD2 identical over 7 bases. This CDR3 is 13 amino acids long. V lost 3 bases and J lost 6; bases outside the gene matches: 5. Germline CDR1 SQVTM, CDR2 ANQGSEA. This CDR3 is CSVDAGASNEQFF. DNA for the CDR3: TGCAGCGTTGACGCGGGAGCCTCCAATGAGCAGTTCTTC.

The rearrangement joins TRBV2 to TRBJ1-2, with 7 bases aligning to TRBD1. After removal of 6 bases from V and 2 bases from J, the junction contained 6 bases not matched to a gene. The germline V gene encodes CDR1 SNHLY and CDR2 FYNNEI. The CDR3 consists of 14 residues. CDR3 loop: CASSSGQENYGYTF. CDR3 in DNA: TGTGCCAGCAGCTCAGGACAGGAAAACTATGGCTACACCTTC.

This sequence joins TRBV28 and TRBJ2-5, with D perhaps matching TRBD2 (6 bases). V was clipped by 7 bases and J by 2 bases, with 11 bases between them. The CDR3 has 13 amino acids. In germline, CDR1 is MDHEN, CDR2 SYDVKM. The CDR3 DNA is TGTGCCAGCATCTCGGGGAGGCAAGAGACCCAGTACTTC. Translated: CASISGRQETQYF.

This clonotype was seen more than once but under ten times. This sequence joins TRBV7-2 and TRBJ2-7, with 9 bases aligning to TRBD2. Germline loops: CDR1 SGHTA, CDR2 FQGNSA. The CDR3 is 15 amino acids. V dropped 5 bases and J dropped 2; count of bases not matched to a gene: 7. CDR3 amino acids: CASSPGGLATYEQYF. CDR3 nucleotides: TGTGCCAGCAGCCCAGGGGGACTAGCCACCTACGAGCAGTACTTC.

V and J are TRBV7-8 and TRBJ1-2, with D possibly being TRBD1 (6 bases). Germline CDR1 SGHVS, CDR2 FQNEAQ. V was cut by 1 base and J by 6 bases, with 15 bases left in between. This CDR3 is built from 15 residues. The CDR3, as DNA: TGTGCCAGCAGCTTAGGGGGGATGGGGGCGGATGGCTACACCTTC. This codes for CASSLGGMGADGYTF.

In its sample, this clonotype was seen a few times. CDR3 in amino acids: CASSLYWRAPLRRSGANVLTF. The CDR3 bases are TGTGCCAGCAGTTTATATTGGAGGGCCCCACTCCGACGCTCTGGGGCCAACGTCCTGACTTTC. The V call is TRBV27, the J call TRBJ2-6, with D maybe TRBD2 (6 bases). CDR1 and CDR2 from the germline V gene are MNHEY and SMNVEV (reference sequence). CDR3 length: 21 residues. Trimming shortened V by 1 base and J by 0 bases, and 22 bases separated the two germline ends. Supplemented by reference TRBV27 and TRBJ2-6, the full variable domain reads EAQVTQNPRYLITVTGKKLTVTCSQNMNHEYMSWYRQDPGLGLRQIYYSMNVEVTDKGDVPEGYKVSRKEKRNFPLILESPSPNQTSLYFCASSLYWRAPLRRSGANVLTFGAGSRLTVL.

The chain has TRBV6-2 or TRBV6-3 and TRBJ2-3; 8 bases fit TRBD2. The CDR3 runs 15 residues. Germline V gene data show CDR1 as MNHEY and CDR2 as SVGEGT. V shed 5 bases, J shed 0 bases, and the junction held 4 bases outside the gene matches. This CDR3 is CASSLSGISTDTQYF. The CDR3 DNA is TGTGCCAGCAGTCTTAGCGGGATTAGCACAGATACGCAGTATTTT.

This clonotype was recorded once. The junction and the germline gene differ at one end; a read error may be behind it. The chain uses TRBV3-1 and TRBJ2-1; D gene uncertain. This CDR3 contains 17 residues. The germline V gene encodes CDR1 LGHDT and CDR2 YNNKEL (reference sequence). In DNA form, the CDR3 reads TGTGCCAGCACCCAAGATTGGAAGGGTTTGGGCTACAATGAGCAGTTCTTC. The encoded protein is CASTQDWKGLGYNEQFF.

The chain joins TRBV10-3 to TRBJ2-3; weak D call: TRBD1 (5 bases). Germline V CDR1 and CDR2: ENHRY, SYGVKD. The V end lost 7 bases, the J end lost 2 bases, and 19 bases lay between the germline ends. This CDR3 is built from 16 residues. The CDR3 here is CAITASGRVVTDTQYF. CDR3 in DNA: TGTGCCATCACCGCCAGTGGCAGGGTTGTCACAGATACGCAGTATTTT.

There are a few counts of this clonotype. The chain couples TRBV30 to TRBJ2-1, with unresolved D. This CDR3 contains 15 residues. The germline V gene has CDR1 GTSNPN and CDR2 SVGIG (reference sequence). Trimming cost V 0 bases and J 0 bases, with 9 bases left between them. For the CDR3, the DNA is TGTGCCTGGAGTGTAAGACATTTCTCCTACAATGAGCAGTTCTTC. Translation gives CAWSVRHFSYNEQFF. Complete variable domain (other parts from reference TRBV30 and TRBJ2-1): SQTIHQWPATLVQPVGSPLSLECTVEGTSNPNLYWYRQAAGRGLQLLFYSVGIGQISSEVPQNLSASRPQDRQFILSSKKLLLSDSGFYLCAWSVRHFSYNEQFFGPGTRLTVL.

A remark on this clonotype: A read error is likely, as this CDR3 ends without the conserved phenylalanine or tryptophan. The gene calls are TRBV28 and TRBJ2-7; possible D gene TRBD1, 5 bases. CDR1 is MDHEN, CDR2 SYDVKM, per germline. CDR3 size: 14 residues. The germline V and J ends were trimmed by 3 bases and 0 bases, with 9 bases remaining between them. CDR3 coding DNA: TGTGCCAGCAGTTTCTCCACAGGCTCCTACGAGCAGTACTCC. It translates to CASSFSTGSYEQYS.

A few counts support this clonotype. The V gene is TRBV2, the J gene TRBJ2-5, with a tentative D call TRBD1 (6 bases). From germline, CDR1 is SNHLY and CDR2 FYNNEI. V shed 2 bases and J shed 4 bases, with 14 bases lying between them. This CDR3 has 15 amino acids. The DNA of the CDR3 is TGTGCCAGCAGTGAAAGGGGCAGGGGTAGAGAGACCCAGTACTTC. It codes for CASSERGRGRETQYF.

In its sample, this clonotype was seen a few times. The chain carries TRBV15 and TRBJ2-7; 9 positions match TRBD1. The germline V gene encodes CDR1 LNHNV and CDR2 YYDKDF (reference sequence). CDR3 length: 18 amino acids. J lost 3 bases, V lost 0 bases, and 12 bases had no gene match. The DNA for the CDR3 is TGTGCCACCAGCAGAGATCTGAGGGGACAGGGTAGTATCTACGAGCAGTACTTC. This gives the protein CATSRDLRGQGSIYEQYF. The full variable domain, completed using reference TRBV15 and TRBJ2-7, is DAMVIQNPRYQVTQFGKPVTLSCSQTLNHNVMYWYQQKSSQAPKLLFHYYDKDFNNEADTPDNFQSRRPNTSFCFLDIRSPGLGDTAMYLCATSRDLRGQGSIYEQYFGPGTRLTVT.

The chain combines TRBV5-4 with TRBJ2-7, with a possible D match to TRBD2 (6 bases). Germline V gene data show CDR1 as SGHNT and CDR2 as YYREEE (reference sequence). CDR3 length equals 15 residues. The V and J ends lost 2 bases and 0 bases respectively, with 12 bases between them. This CDR3 reads CASSFFLGSSYEQYF. DNA for the CDR3: TGTGCCAGCAGCTTTTTTCTCGGGAGCTCCTACGAGCAGTACTTC.